This paragraph reports one T cell receptor beta chain. Its specificity is not known. Researchers prepared the TCRbeta library using unique molecular identifiers, the study reports. Each CDR3 protein is one row after TCRdb ran MiXCR on the PCR reads. The sample consists of around 500,000 distinct CDR3 sequences, roughly 23% of them appearing once. This sample is drawn from a study of T-cell reconstitution after alpha-beta-depleted transplantation in children. The CDR3 loop spans 14 amino acids. The ends lost 6 bases at V and 2 bases at J; junction bases unmatched: 7. Study-wide results and caveats: T-cell numbers and diversity, one year after transplant, stemmed largely from T cells that were newly produced.

This chain uses TRBV12-3 or TRBV12-4 with TRBJ2-7, with 7 bases matching TRBD1. The source of this sequence is a boy in the first two years of life who had a stem cell transplant for acute myeloid leukemia, so the T cells may come from the graft donor. The specimen was PBMCs, mostly from graft donor cells, collected 360 days after TCRalphabeta/CD19-depleted stem cell transplant. The CDR3 DNA follows: TGTGCCAGCAGCCTGACAGGGTTAACCTACGAGCAGTACTTC. It encodes CASSLTGLTYEQYF.